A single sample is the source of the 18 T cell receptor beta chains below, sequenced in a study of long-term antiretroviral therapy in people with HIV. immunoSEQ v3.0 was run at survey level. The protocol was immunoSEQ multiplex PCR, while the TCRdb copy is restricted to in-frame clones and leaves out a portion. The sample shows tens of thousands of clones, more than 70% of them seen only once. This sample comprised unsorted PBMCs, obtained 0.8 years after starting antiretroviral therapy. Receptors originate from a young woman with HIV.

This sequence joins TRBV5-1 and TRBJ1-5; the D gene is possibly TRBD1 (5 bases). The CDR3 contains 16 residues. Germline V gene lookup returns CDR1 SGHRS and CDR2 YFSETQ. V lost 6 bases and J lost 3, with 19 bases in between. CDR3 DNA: TGCGCCAGCAACACAACGAAGGGACGGAACAATCAGCCCCAGCATTTT. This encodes CASNTTKGRNNQPQHF.

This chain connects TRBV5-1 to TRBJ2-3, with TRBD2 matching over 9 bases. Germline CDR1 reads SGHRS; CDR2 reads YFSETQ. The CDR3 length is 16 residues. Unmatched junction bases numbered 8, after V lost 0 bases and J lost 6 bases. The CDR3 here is CASSLVLAGLGDTQYF. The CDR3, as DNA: TGCGCCAGCAGCTTGGTACTAGCGGGCCTCGGGGATACGCAGTATTTT.

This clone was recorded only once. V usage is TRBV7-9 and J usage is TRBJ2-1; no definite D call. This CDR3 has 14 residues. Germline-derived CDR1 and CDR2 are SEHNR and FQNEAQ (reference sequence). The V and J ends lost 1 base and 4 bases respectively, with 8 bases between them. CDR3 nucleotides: TGTGCCAGCAGCTTAGTCTCCGGTTACAATGAGCAGTTCTTC. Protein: CASSLVSGYNEQFF.

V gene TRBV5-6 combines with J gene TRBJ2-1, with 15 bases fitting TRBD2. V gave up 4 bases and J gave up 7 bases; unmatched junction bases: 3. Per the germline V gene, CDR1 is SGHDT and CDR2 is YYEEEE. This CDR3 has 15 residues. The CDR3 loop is CASSAGLAGGNEQFF. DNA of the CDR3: TGTGCCAGCAGCGCTGGACTAGCGGGGGGGAATGAGCAGTTCTTC. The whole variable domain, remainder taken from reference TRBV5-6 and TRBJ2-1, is DAGVTQSPTHLIKTRGQQVTLRCSPKSGHDTVSWYQQALGQGPQFIFQYYEEEERQRGNFPDRFSGHQFPNYSSELNVNALLLGDSALYLCASSAGLAGGNEQFFGPGTRLTVL.

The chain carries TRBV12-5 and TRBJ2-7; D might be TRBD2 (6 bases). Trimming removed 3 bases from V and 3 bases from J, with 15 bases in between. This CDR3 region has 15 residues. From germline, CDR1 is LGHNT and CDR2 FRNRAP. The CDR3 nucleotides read TGTGCTAGTGGTTTAGATGGGAAAGCGGGCTACGAGCAGTACTTC. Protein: CASGLDGKAGYEQYF.

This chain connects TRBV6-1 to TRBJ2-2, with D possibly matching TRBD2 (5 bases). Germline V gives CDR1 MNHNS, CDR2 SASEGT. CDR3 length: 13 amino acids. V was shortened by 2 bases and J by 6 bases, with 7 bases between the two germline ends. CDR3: CASSEPGAGELFF. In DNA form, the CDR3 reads TGTGCCAGCAGTGAACCCGGGGCCGGGGAGCTGTTTTTT.

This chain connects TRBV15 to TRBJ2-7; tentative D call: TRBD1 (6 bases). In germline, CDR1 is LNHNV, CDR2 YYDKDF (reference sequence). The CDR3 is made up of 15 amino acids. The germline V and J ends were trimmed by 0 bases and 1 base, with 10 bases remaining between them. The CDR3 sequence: CATSRDTQGSYEQYV. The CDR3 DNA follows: TGTGCCACCAGCAGAGATACCCAGGGGTCCTACGAGCAGTACGTC.

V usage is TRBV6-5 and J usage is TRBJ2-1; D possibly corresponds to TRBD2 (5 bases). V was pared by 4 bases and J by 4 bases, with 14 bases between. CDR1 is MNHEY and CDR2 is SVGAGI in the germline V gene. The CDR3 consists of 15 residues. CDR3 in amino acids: CASSFHRSGYNEQFF. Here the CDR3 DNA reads TGTGCCAGCAGTTTCCATCGTTCGGGATACAATGAGCAGTTCTTC.

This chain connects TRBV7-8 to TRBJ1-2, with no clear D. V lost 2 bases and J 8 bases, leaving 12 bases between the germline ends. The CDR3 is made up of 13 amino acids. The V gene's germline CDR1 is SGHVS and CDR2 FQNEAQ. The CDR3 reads CASSLYGVVGYTF. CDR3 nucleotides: TGTGCCAGCAGCTTATATGGGGTAGTAGGCTACACCTTC.

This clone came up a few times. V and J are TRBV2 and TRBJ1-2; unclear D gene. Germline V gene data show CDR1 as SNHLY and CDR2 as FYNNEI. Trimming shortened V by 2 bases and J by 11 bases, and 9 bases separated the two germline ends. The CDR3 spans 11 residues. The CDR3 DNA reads TGTGCCAGCAGTGAATCAGAGCCTTACACCTTC. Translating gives CASSESEPYTF.

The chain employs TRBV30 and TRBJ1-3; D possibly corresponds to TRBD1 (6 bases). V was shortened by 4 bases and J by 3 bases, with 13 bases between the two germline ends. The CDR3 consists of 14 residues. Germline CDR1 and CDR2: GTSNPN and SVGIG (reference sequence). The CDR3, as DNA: TGTGCCTGGATTCAGGGGATAGGTGGAAACACCATATATTTT. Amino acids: CAWIQGIGGNTIYF.

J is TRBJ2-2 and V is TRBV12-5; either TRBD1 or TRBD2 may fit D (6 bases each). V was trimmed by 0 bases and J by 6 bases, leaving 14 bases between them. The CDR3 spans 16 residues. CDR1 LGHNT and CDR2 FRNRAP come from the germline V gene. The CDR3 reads CASGLVLGGGSGELFF. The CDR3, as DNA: TGTGCTAGTGGTTTGGTACTGGGGGGCGGTTCCGGGGAGCTGTTTTTT. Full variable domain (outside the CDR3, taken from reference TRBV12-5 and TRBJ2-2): DARVTQTPRHKVTEMGQEVTMRCQPILGHNTVFWYRQTMMQGLELLAYFRNRAPLDDSGMPKDRFSAEMPDATLATLKIQPSEPRDSAVYFCASGLVLGGGSGELFFGEGSRLTVL.

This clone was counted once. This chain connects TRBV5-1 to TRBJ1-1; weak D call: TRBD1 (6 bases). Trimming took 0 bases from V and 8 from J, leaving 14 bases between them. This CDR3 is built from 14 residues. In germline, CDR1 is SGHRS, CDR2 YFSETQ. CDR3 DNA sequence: TGCGCCAGCAGCTTGGTGGGGGCCTCCCGAGAAGCTTTCTTT. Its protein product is CASSLVGASREAFF.

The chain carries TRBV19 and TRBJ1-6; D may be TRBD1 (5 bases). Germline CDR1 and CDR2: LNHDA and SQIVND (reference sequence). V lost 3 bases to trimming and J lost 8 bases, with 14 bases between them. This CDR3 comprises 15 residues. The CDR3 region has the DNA TGTGCCAGTAGTATTCATGGGGCAGTTGATTCACCCCTCCACTTT. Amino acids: CASSIHGAVDSPLHF.

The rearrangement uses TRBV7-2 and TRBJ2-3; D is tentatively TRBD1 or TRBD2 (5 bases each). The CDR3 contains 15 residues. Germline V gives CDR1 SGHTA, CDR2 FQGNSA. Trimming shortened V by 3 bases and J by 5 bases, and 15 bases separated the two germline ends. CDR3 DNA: TGTGCCAGCAGCTTTGTGGGGGACGGTGGAGATACGCAGTATTTT. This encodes CASSFVGDGGDTQYF.

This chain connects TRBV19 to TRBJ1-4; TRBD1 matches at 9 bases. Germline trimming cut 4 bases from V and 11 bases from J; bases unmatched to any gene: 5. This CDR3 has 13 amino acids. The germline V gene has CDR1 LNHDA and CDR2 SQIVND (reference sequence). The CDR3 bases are TGTGCCAGTAGTAACAGGGACAGGGCGAAACTGTTTTTT. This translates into CASSNRDRAKLFF.

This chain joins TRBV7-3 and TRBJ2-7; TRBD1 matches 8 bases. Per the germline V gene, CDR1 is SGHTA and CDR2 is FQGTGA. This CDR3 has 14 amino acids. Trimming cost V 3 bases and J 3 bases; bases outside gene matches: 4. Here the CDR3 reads CASSLKTGGYEQYV. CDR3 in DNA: TGTGCCAGCAGCTTGAAAACAGGGGGCTACGAGCAGTACGTC.

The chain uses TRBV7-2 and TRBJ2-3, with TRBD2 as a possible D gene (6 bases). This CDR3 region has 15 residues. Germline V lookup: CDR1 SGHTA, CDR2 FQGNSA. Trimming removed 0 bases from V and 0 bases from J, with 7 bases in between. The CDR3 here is CASSLALASTDTQYF. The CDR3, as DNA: TGTGCCAGCAGCTTAGCCCTAGCGAGCACAGATACGCAGTATTTT.